These 4 T cell receptor beta chains originate from one sample sequenced in a study of blood T cell repertoires in COVID-19 (TCRdb year 2020). Receptors were amplified or captured by the immunoSEQ multiplex PCR assay. TCRdb limited this immuneACCESS table to in-frame rearrangements with V and J called. A share of clones is missing; checked studies link under half to unresolved V genes, and the rest is unexplained. This sample has some 90,000 clones in its table, and about 71% of those were observed once. The ten top clones hold around 25% of the sample. Sequences were obtained from peripheral blood. Receptors were obtained from a woman aged 55-69 years in a cohort sampled during active or convalescent COVID-19.

J is TRBJ1-5 and V is TRBV28, with TRBD1 identical over 7 bases. The V gene end was trimmed by 2 bases and the J gene end by 5 bases; junction bases not matched to a gene: 6. Per the germline V gene, CDR1 is MDHEN and CDR2 is SYDVKM. The CDR3 is 15 amino acids. For the CDR3, the DNA is TGTGCCAGCAGTTTACCACAGGGGTTCCATCAGCCCCAGCATTTT. This encodes CASSLPQGFHQPQHF.

The rearrangement joins TRBV7-9 to TRBJ2-1; TRBD2 aligns across 11 bases. The CDR3 has 16 amino acids. Unmatched junction bases numbered 10, after V lost 4 bases and J lost 8 bases. Germline V gene lookup returns CDR1 SEHNR and CDR2 FQNEAQ (reference sequence). The CDR3 nucleotides are TGTGCCAGCAGCTCCGGTTTAGCGGGGGGGGGCGATGAGCAGTTCTTC. Translation gives CASSSGLAGGGDEQFF.

The V call is TRBV3-1 (or the pseudogene TRBV3-2), the J call TRBJ1-3; 9 nucleotides agree with TRBD1. J lost 4 bases, V lost 1 base, and 8 bases had no gene match. CDR3 length: 17 residues. Looked up from germline, CDR1 is LGHDT and CDR2 is YNNKEL (reference sequence). In nucleotides, the CDR3 is TGTGCCAGCAGCCAAGCGACAGGGGGTATTCAGGGAAACACCATATATTTT. It yields the protein CASSQATGGIQGNTIYF.

This clone was picked up one time. The rearrangement joins TRBV23-1 to TRBJ2-3, with 9 bases matching TRBD2. TRBV23-1 is placed among ORFs of uncertain function. V lost 0 bases to trimming and J lost 2 bases; unmatched junction nucleotides: 6. The CDR3 has 17 amino acids. The CDR3 nucleotides read TGCGCCAGCAGTCAATCGGGGCTAGCGGGGCCCACAGATACGCAGTATTTT. Translation gives CASSQSGLAGPTDTQYF.